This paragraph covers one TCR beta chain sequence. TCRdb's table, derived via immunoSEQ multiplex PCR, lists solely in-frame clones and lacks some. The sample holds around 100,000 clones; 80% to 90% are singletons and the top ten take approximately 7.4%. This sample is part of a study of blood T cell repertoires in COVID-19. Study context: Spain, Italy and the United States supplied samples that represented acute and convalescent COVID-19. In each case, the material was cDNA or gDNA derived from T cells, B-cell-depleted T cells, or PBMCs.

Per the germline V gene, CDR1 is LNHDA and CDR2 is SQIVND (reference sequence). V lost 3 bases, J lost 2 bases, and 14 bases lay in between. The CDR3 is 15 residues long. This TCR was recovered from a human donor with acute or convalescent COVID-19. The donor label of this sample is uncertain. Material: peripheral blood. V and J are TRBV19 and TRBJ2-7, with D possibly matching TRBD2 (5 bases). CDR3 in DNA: TGTGCCAGTAGTATTAGTGGGGAAGCGGCCTACGAGCAGTACTTC. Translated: CASSISGEAAYEQYF.